This paragraph reports one TCR beta chain. No cognate antigen has been identified for it. No per-base quality is available; no much larger clone lies one base away. The data are from a study of a mutant IDH1 vaccine in newly diagnosed glioma (dated by TCRdb to about 2021). Regarding the complete study: Patients received eight vaccinations in weeks 1, 3, 5, 7, 11, 15, 19 and 23, corresponding to visits V03 through V10. Vaccination began 4-6 weeks after radiotherapy alone, or alongside temozolomide cycles in the chemotherapy-containing groups. Of the approximately 33 treated patients, roughly 62% were male and approximately 38% were female, and the mean age was around 40 years. Before enrollment, most patients had been given radiochemotherapy with temozolomide as standard therapy, while the rest had received either radiotherapy alone or temozolomide alone. Peripheral blood was collected at six visits: V03 (baseline), V05, V07, V10, V12 and V13. For exploratory analyses, longitudinal TCRB deep sequencing was carried out in some 25 treated patients wherever samples were available.

The time point label on this specimen signifies: week 5, during vaccination. A 20-mer mutant IDH1 peptide at 300 micrograms in Montanide made up each vaccine dose, which was injected subcutaneously together with topical imiquimod. All donors had newly diagnosed IDH1-mutant astrocytomas of WHO grade 3 or 4 that showed loss of nuclear ATRX. The samples were drawn from NOA16, a multicentre, single-arm, open-label phase I trial in Germany that tested a mutant IDH1 peptide vaccine in humans for the first time. Genomic DNA for TCRB sequencing was extracted from EDTA blood using the DNeasy Blood and Tissue Kit. Library preparation employed the immunoSEQ multiplex PCR assay. Following the manufacturer's protocol, the hsTCRB Kit was used to amplify rearranged TCR beta chain sequences. TCRB libraries were sequenced on an Illumina MiSeq. The study's own analysis went as follows. The kit vendor's proprietary platform handled demultiplexing, trimming and gene mapping. TCRdb provides this immuneACCESS table in a form limited to in-frame rearrangements. Some clones are lacking; in checked studies, under half of them reflect an unresolved V gene, and why the rest are absent is not known. D and trimming were read from the DNA, whereas the V and J calls and clone size are those reported in that table. The sample table shows 30,000 to 40,000 clones, and approximately 80% are seen once. The top ten constitute over 10% of the sample.

V loses 4 bases of germline sequence and J loses 3 bases, and the interval between the two ends is 7 bases. CDR1 and CDR2 were assigned from the germline V gene as KGHSH and LQKENI. From cysteine to phenylalanine, the CDR3 is 13 amino acids long. Just the 39-base CDR3 DNA is kept, in frame starting at base 1. On the study overall, not on this receptor specifically: Selection of PBMC samples for TCRB deep sequencing was based on availability. Pseudoprogression appeared unrelated to alterations in the top peripheral T cell clonotypes detected by TCRB sequencing. Immune responses induced by the vaccine were seen in about 93% of patients across multiple MHC alleles. It was noted by the authors that analyses of patient blood samples could not be reproduced owing to sample limitations.

This receptor was obtained from a man aged 50-60 years with glioma. The specimen comprised PBMCs, sampled from a glioma patient whose treatment included an IDH1 peptide vaccine. In this chain, TRBV18 is recombined with TRBJ1-5, with no reliable assignment of the D segment. The DNA sequence is given as TGTGCCAGCTCACTGGACCTCAATCAGCCCCAGCATTTT. It specifies CASSLDLNQPQHF.